This entry concerns a single T cell receptor (beta chain). Its antigen is not identified. The use of a sample-barcoded 5' primer and a J-beta primer mix characterized a second PCR of roughly 6 to 11 cycles. TCRdb passed the 5' RACE reads through MiXCR, listing each CDR3 protein once. The sample contains fewer than 2 million distinct CDR3 sequences, about 39% of which appear only once. These data come from a study of blood T cells in healthy people across ages. Each sample gave at least 6.5 million isolated PBMCs. CDR3 length: 15 amino acids. After removal of 0 bases from V and 3 bases from J, the junction contained 4 bases not matched to a gene. Germline CDR1 SGHTA, CDR2 FQGTGA. Findings of the study overall: Significant beta diversity loss was already apparent by age roughly 40, declining roughly linearly.

The sequence came from a human donor in good health. Sequencing used blood. The chain links TRBV7-3 to TRBJ2-7, with 8 bases fitting TRBD2. CDR3 residues: CASSLTSGEYYEQYF. The CDR3 bases are TGTGCCAGCAGCTTAACTAGCGGGGAATACTACGAGCAGTACTTC.